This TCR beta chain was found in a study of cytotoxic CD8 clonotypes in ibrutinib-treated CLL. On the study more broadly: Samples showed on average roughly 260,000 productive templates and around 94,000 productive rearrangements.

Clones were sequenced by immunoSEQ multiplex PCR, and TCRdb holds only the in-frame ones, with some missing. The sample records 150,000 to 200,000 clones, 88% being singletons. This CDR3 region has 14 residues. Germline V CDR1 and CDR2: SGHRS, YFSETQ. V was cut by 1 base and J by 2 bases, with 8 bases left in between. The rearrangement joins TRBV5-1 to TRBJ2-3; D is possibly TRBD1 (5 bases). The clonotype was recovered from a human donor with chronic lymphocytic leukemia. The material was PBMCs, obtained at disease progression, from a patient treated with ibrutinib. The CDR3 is CASSLRGPTDTQYF. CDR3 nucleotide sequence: TGCGCCAGCAGCTTGAGGGGTCCCACAGATACGCAGTATTTT.